This T cell receptor beta chain was identified in a study of early T cells in non-severe SARS-CoV-2 infection. As for the study in general: The chains were unpaired, and the sequenced material was bulk RNA from unsorted whole blood.

Germline loops: CDR1 ENHRY, CDR2 SYGVKD. V lost 3 bases and J 3 bases, leaving 5 bases between the germline ends. The CDR3 spans 13 residues. Researchers tagged individual cDNA molecules with unique molecular identifiers. TCRdb re-derived calls from the 5' RACE reads in MiXCR, one entry per CDR3 protein. The table includes tens of thousands of distinct CDR3 sequences, about 8.9% detected once. This clonotype was recorded at least ten times. The chain employs TRBV10-3 and TRBJ2-2; D unclear. This TCR came from an adult who was a healthcare worker with PCR-confirmed SARS-CoV-2 infection or an uninfected control (not recorded which). Sequencing was performed on whole blood. DNA of the CDR3: TGTGCCATCAGTGATACAGACACCGGGGAGCTGTTTTTT. Translated: CAISDTDTGELFF.